The next 28 T cell receptor beta chains were all read from a single sample in a study of response to subunit inactivated influenza vaccine. TCRdb processed the RT-PCR reads anew with MiXCR; each CDR3 protein has one entry. The sample includes around 650,000 distinct CDR3 sequences, approximately 15% seen only once; the top ten take more than 9%. The sample was PBMCs from blood, taken 12 days after vaccination. Receptor source: a man aged 50 to 59 who received an inactivated influenza vaccine.

V is TRBV6-1 and J is TRBJ2-7, with TRBD1 identical over 10 bases. This CDR3 is built from 14 residues. CDR1 and CDR2 (germline): MNHNS, SASEGT. The J segment lost 4 bases and the V segment lost 8 bases, leaving 8 bases of the junction unmatched. CDR3 DNA sequence: TGTGCCAGCCGGGACAGGGGTCTGTTATACGAGCAGTACTTC. It translates to CASRDRGLLYEQYF.

This clonotype appeared a few times. The chain combines TRBV20-1 with TRBJ1-5; 11 bases agree with TRBD1. The CDR3 length is 16 residues. Germline trimming cut 5 bases from V and 0 bases from J; bases unmatched to any gene: 6. CDR1 and CDR2 (germline): DFQATT, SNEGSKA (reference sequence). In DNA form, the CDR3 reads TGCAGTGCTTGGGACAGGGGGTCGAATAGCAATCAGCCCCAGCATTTT. Translating gives CSAWDRGSNSNQPQHF.

The chain uses TRBV7-2 and TRBJ2-7; TRBD2 agrees at 14 bases. The CDR3 is made up of 14 amino acids. Germline V gene lookup returns CDR1 SGHTA and CDR2 FQGNSA. V lost 5 bases, J lost 6 bases, and 3 bases stayed unmatched. CDR3 in DNA: TGTGCCAGCAGCGGGACTAGCGGGAGTGTCGAGCAGTACTTC. Its protein product is CASSGTSGSVEQYF.

This chain connects TRBV20-1 to TRBJ1-5; D is perhaps TRBD1 (5 bases). V gave up 2 bases and J gave up 3 bases, with 11 bases separating them. Looked up from germline, CDR1 is DFQATT and CDR2 is SNEGSKA (reference sequence). CDR3 length: 14 amino acids. The CDR3 nucleotides read TGCAGTGCTAGACCTGGGGCCGTCAATCAGCCCCAGCATTTT. Encoded protein: CSARPGAVNQPQHF.

The chain links TRBV7-9 to TRBJ2-3; possibly TRBD1 for D (6 bases). V was trimmed by 1 base and J by 9 bases, leaving 20 bases between them. The CDR3 is 16 amino acids. Germline V CDR1 and CDR2: SEHNR, FQNEAQ (reference sequence). CDR3 in amino acids: CASSLDFVQGRETQYF. The CDR3 DNA reads as TGTGCCAGCAGCTTAGACTTCGTACAGGGAAGGGAAACGCAGTATTTT.

CDR3 DNA sequence: TGTGCCAGCAGTGCGGGGACAGATTCCCGGTTCTTC. Amino acid sequence: CASSAGTDSRFF. The gene calls are TRBV12-3 or TRBV12-4 and TRBJ2-1, with a weak D call TRBD1 (7 bases). V was cut by 5 bases and J by 15 bases, with 17 bases left in between. The CDR3 is made up of 12 amino acids.

This clonotype was recorded many times. The V gene is TRBV25-1, the J gene TRBJ2-1; D gene ambiguous. The germline V gene encodes CDR1 MGHDK and CDR2 SYGVNS. CDR3 size: 17 residues. Deletions cut 1 base from V and 1 base from J, with 14 bases between. CDR3 bases: TGTGCCAGCAGTGAATCCACAATTCTTGGATCCTACAATGAGCAGTTCTTC. Its translation is CASSESTILGSYNEQFF.

This sequence joins TRBV20-1 and TRBJ2-2, with 8 positions matching TRBD2. CDR1 is DFQATT and CDR2 is SNEGSKA in the germline V gene (reference sequence). V gave up 4 bases and J gave up 6 bases; unmatched junction bases: 10. CDR3 length equals 15 residues. The CDR3 protein is CSAITGGRVPGELFF. CDR3 DNA sequence: TGCAGTGCTATCACGGGAGGGCGGGTTCCCGGGGAGCTGTTTTTT.

There are many counts of this clonotype. V and J are TRBV12-3 or TRBV12-4 and TRBJ2-1, with 11 bases that match TRBD2. The CDR3 covers 14 residues. The V segment lost 8 bases and the J segment 6 bases; nucleotides outside the gene matches: 6. The CDR3 sequence is CASSLAGGPNEQFF. The CDR3 DNA reads TGTGCCAGCTCATTAGCGGGAGGGCCCAATGAGCAGTTCTTC.

This clonotype was seen more than once but under ten times. The V gene is TRBV15, the J gene TRBJ2-7, with 8 nucleotides matching TRBD2. V shed 4 bases, J shed 1 base, and the junction held 3 bases outside the gene matches. Germline loops: CDR1 LNHNV, CDR2 YYDKDF (reference sequence). The CDR3 loop spans 14 amino acids. CDR3 amino acids: CATSIERGSYEQYF. CDR3 bases: TGTGCCACCAGCATCGAGCGGGGGTCCTACGAGCAGTACTTC.

V usage is TRBV19 and J usage is TRBJ1-5; the D is unclear. Trimming shortened V by 3 bases and J by 5 bases, and 11 bases separated the two germline ends. This CDR3 comprises 14 residues. Germline loops: CDR1 LNHDA, CDR2 SQIVND (reference sequence). The CDR3 loop is CASSILGSHQPQHF. CDR3 in DNA: TGTGCCAGTAGTATCCTTGGTTCTCATCAGCCCCAGCATTTT.

This clonotype has only a few counts. This chain connects TRBV2 to TRBJ1-1, with 7 positions matching TRBD1. CDR1 and CDR2 from the germline V gene are SNHLY and FYNNEI. This CDR3 region has 13 residues. Trimming took 8 bases from V and 3 from J; bases not matched to a gene: 6. The CDR3 DNA sequence: TGTGCCAGCGGGGACAGTTGGTACACTGAAGCTTTCTTT. Protein product: CASGDSWYTEAFF.

This clonotype occurred a few times. This chain links TRBV28 with TRBJ2-5; 10 bases match TRBD2. The trim removed 4 bases at V and 7 bases at J, leaving 12 bases unmatched. The germline gives CDR1 MDHEN, CDR2 SYDVKM. CDR3 size: 16 residues. Written as DNA, the CDR3 is TGTGCCAGCAGTTCGGTAGGGACTAGCGACGACAGGACCCAGTACTTC. Amino acids: CASSSVGTSDDRTQYF.

This clonotype turned up a few times. The CDR3 sequence: CASSQVPGVGNQPQHF. The CDR3 DNA is TGCGCCAGCAGCCAAGTCCCCGGGGTAGGAAATCAGCCCCAGCATTTT. The rearrangement links TRBV4-1 to TRBJ1-5; D remains ambiguous. V lost 1 base and J 4 bases, leaving 14 bases between the germline ends. The V gene's germline CDR1 is MGHRA and CDR2 YSYEKL. This CDR3 has 16 residues.

The chain is built from TRBV7-2 and TRBJ2-1, with D possibly matching TRBD2 (6 bases). Trimming cost V 4 bases and J 7 bases, with 11 bases left between them. Germline V gene data show CDR1 as SGHTA and CDR2 as FQGNSA. The CDR3 loop spans 13 amino acids. As DNA, the CDR3 is TGTGCCAGCAGCTGGGGACTTACTAATGAGCAGTTCTTC. Its translation is CASSWGLTNEQFF.

The V and J genes are TRBV28 and TRBJ1-5; D possibly corresponds to TRBD1 (5 bases). Looked up from germline, CDR1 is MDHEN and CDR2 is SYDVKM. V gave up 6 bases and J gave up 0 bases, with 12 bases separating them. The CDR3 runs to 15 residues. Here the CDR3 reads CASSPGGGSNQPQHF. The CDR3 nucleotides read TGTGCCAGCAGCCCGGGGGGGGGTAGCAATCAGCCCCAGCATTTT.

This chain connects TRBV27 to TRBJ2-5, with a weak D call TRBD2 (5 bases). CDR1 and CDR2 from the germline V gene are MNHEY and SMNVEV (reference sequence). There are 14 residues in the CDR3. V lost 2 bases and J 5 bases, leaving 12 bases between the germline ends. The CDR3 region has the DNA TGTGCCAGCAGTTTACAAGGAACTAGGGAGACCCAGTACTTC. Its protein is CASSLQGTRETQYF.

This clonotype appeared many times. The CDR3 bases are TGCGCCAGCAGCTTAGGGGGAGCCGTCACCTACAATGAGCAGTTCTTC. Its translation is CASSLGGAVTYNEQFF. This rearrangement joins TRBV5-1 to TRBJ2-1; weak D call: TRBD1 (6 bases). Trimming removed 2 bases from V and 2 bases from J, with 14 bases in between. CDR3 length equals 16 residues. Germline V gene data show CDR1 as SGHRS and CDR2 as YFSETQ.

This clonotype was found a few times. The chain links TRBV30 to TRBJ2-5; possible D gene TRBD1, 6 bases. This CDR3 has 12 residues. With 4 bases removed from V and 1 base from J, the gap between germline ends came to 7 bases. Germline CDR1 is GTSNPN and CDR2 is SVGIG (reference sequence). The CDR3 bases are TGTGCCTGGATGGACAGCCAAGAGACCCAGTACTTC. As protein: CAWMDSQETQYF.

V is TRBV2 and J is TRBJ2-3; 7 positions match TRBD2. CDR1 is SNHLY, CDR2 FYNNEI, per germline. CDR3 length: 16 residues. Trimming removed 6 bases from V and 2 bases from J; junction bases left unmatched: 11. For the CDR3, the DNA is TGTGCCAGCAGCCCAGGGCGGGGGATCAACACAGATACGCAGTATTTT. Protein product: CASSPGRGINTDTQYF.

This clonotype has just a few counts. The gene calls are TRBV24-1 and TRBJ1-1, with D unclear. Germline CDR1 KGHDR, CDR2 SFDVKD. Deletions cut 6 bases from V and 4 bases from J, with 11 bases between. The CDR3 extends over 13 amino acids. The CDR3 DNA follows: TGTGCCACCAGTACCCCCGCGAGCACTGAAGCTTTCTTT. Translation gives CATSTPASTEAFF.

This clonotype was seen repeatedly, ten times or more. This chain joins TRBV29-1 and TRBJ2-1; D not resolved. V was shortened by 6 bases and J by 3 bases, with 6 bases between the two germline ends. Germline CDR1 is SQVTM and CDR2 is ANQGSEA. The CDR3 covers 11 residues. The CDR3 sequence is CSVGHYNEQFF. The CDR3 DNA sequence: TGCAGCGTAGGCCACTACAATGAGCAGTTCTTC.

This clonotype was observed once. V is TRBV4-3 and J is TRBJ2-3; no reliable D call. This CDR3 has 15 residues. CDR1 is LGHNA, CDR2 YSLEER, per germline. Trimming shortened V by 1 base and J by 6 bases, and 14 bases separated the two germline ends. The CDR3, as DNA: TGCGCCAGCAGCCAAGGTGGCCTATTAGGTGATACGCAGTATTTT. It codes for CASSQGGLLGDTQYF.

The V call is TRBV9, the J call TRBJ2-1; 7 bases are a match to TRBD1. The length of the CDR3 is 14 residues. Trimming at V came to 3 bases and at J to 7 bases, leaving 7 bases not matched to a gene. Germline V CDR1 and CDR2: SGDLS, YYNGEE. The CDR3 DNA reads as TGTGCCAGCAGCGCGCCCTCGGGACAGAATGAGCAGTTCTTC. Amino acid sequence: CASSAPSGQNEQFF.

The chain links TRBV5-1 to TRBJ1-1; perhaps TRBD1 as D (6 bases). CDR3 length equals 14 residues. The germline V gene has CDR1 SGHRS and CDR2 YFSETQ. With 6 bases removed from V and 2 bases from J, the gap between germline ends came to 14 bases. The CDR3 DNA is TGCGCCAGCAAAGAGGACAGTCCCAACACTGAAGCTTTCTTT. It translates to CASKEDSPNTEAFF.

V gene TRBV7-2 combines with J gene TRBJ1-4; D ambiguous. V was clipped by 2 bases and J by 8 bases, with 15 bases between them. Germline V gene lookup returns CDR1 SGHTA and CDR2 FQGNSA. This CDR3 contains 15 residues. CDR3 amino acids: CASSLFLRGWEKLFF. For the CDR3, the DNA is TGTGCCAGCAGCTTATTTCTCCGGGGATGGGAAAAACTGTTTTTT.

The chain is built from TRBV6-1 and TRBJ1-2; the D gene is possibly TRBD1 (5 bases). V was trimmed by 2 bases and J by 6 bases, leaving 10 bases between them. The CDR3 extends over 13 amino acids. Looked up from germline, CDR1 is MNHNS and CDR2 is SASEGT. This CDR3 is CASSESGQDGYTF. For the CDR3, the DNA is TGTGCCAGCAGTGAATCAGGGCAGGATGGCTACACCTTC.

This clonotype was recorded at least ten times. The genes are TRBV20-1 and TRBJ2-5, with TRBD2 identical over 12 bases. The length of the CDR3 is 18 residues. Losses at the gene ends were 1 base for V and 0 bases for J; bases not matched to a gene: 9. Germline CDR1 and CDR2: DFQATT and SNEGSKA (reference sequence). CDR3 coding DNA: TGCAGTGCTAGAGCGCGGACTAGCGGGGTAGTCTACCAAGAGACCCAGTACTTC. Protein product: CSARARTSGVVYQETQYF.